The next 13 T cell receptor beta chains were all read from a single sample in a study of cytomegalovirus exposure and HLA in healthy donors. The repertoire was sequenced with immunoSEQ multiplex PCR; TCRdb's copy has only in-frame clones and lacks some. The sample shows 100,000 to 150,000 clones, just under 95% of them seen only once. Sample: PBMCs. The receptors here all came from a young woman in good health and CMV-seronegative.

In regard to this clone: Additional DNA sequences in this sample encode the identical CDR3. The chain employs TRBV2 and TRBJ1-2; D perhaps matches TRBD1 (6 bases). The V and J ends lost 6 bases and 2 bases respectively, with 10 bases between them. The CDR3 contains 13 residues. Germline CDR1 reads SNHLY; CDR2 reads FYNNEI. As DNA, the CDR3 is TGTGCCAGCAGCAGGACAGTGAACTATGGCTACACCTTC. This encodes CASSRTVNYGYTF. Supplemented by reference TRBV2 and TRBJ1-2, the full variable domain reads EPEVTQTPSHQVTQMGQEVILRCVPISNHLYFYWYRQILGQKVEFLVSFYNNEISEKSEIFDDQFSVERPDGSNFTLKIRSTKLEDSAMYFCASSRTVNYGYTFGSGTRLTVV.

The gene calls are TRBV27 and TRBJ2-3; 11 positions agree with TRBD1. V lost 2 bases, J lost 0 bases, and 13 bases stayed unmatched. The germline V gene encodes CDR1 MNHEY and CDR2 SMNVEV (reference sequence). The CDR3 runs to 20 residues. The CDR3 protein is CASSLGDRGELVPSTDTQYF. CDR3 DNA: TGTGCCAGCAGTTTAGGGGACAGGGGGGAATTGGTTCCTAGCACAGATACGCAGTATTTT.

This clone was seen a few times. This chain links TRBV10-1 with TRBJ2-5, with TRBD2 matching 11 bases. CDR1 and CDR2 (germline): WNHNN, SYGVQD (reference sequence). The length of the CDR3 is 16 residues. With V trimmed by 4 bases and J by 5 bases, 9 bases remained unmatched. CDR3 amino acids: CASSGSTSGSGETQYF. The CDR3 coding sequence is TGCGCCAGCAGTGGGTCAACTAGCGGGAGCGGGGAGACCCAGTACTTC.

As DNA, the CDR3 is TGTGCCAGCAGTCCCGGGGGTGGTCAGCCCCAGCATTTT. It codes for CASSPGGGQPQHF. The chain joins TRBV6-5 to TRBJ1-5, with D tentatively TRBD1 (5 bases). Germline loops: CDR1 MNHEY, CDR2 SVGAGI. This CDR3 has 13 amino acids. V lost 5 bases and J 6 bases, leaving 11 bases between the germline ends.

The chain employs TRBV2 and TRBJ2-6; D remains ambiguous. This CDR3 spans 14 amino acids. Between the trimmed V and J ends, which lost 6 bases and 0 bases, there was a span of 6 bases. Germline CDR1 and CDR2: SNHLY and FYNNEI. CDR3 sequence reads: CASRAGSGANVLTF. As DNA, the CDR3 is TGTGCCAGCAGGGCAGGCTCTGGGGCCAACGTCCTGACTTTC.

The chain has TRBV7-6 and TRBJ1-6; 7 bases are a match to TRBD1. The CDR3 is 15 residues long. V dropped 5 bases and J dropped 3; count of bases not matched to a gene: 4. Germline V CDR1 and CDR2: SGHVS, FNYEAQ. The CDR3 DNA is TGTGCCAGCAGCCGGGGGACAGACTATAATTCACCCCTCCACTTT. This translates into CASSRGTDYNSPLHF.

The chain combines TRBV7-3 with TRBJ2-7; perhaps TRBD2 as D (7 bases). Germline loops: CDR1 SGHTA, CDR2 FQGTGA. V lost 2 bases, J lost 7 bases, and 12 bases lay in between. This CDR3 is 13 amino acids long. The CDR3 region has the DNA TGTGCCAGCAGCTTATCTCGGGGGGCGGAGCAGTACTTC. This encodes CASSLSRGAEQYF.

CDR3 coding DNA: TGCGCCAGCAGCCAACCAACTAGTCGTACGGGGGATGAGCAGTTCTTC. It translates to CASSQPTSRTGDEQFF. This chain links TRBV4-1 with TRBJ2-1; D perhaps matches TRBD2 (6 bases). V dropped 2 bases and J dropped 8 bases, with 19 bases sitting between them. The CDR3 contains 16 residues. In germline, CDR1 is MGHRA, CDR2 YSYEKL.

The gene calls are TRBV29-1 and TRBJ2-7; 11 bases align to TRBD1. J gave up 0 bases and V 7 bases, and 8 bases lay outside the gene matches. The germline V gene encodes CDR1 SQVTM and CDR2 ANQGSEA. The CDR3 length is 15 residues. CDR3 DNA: TGCAGCGCCCGAGGACAGGGGGCCAGCTCCTACGAGCAGTACTTC. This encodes CSARGQGASSYEQYF.

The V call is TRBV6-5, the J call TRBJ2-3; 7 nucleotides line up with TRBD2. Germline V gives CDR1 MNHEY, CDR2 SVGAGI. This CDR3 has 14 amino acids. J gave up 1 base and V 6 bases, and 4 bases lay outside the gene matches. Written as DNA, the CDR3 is TGTGCCAGCAGGAGGGGAGGGGGCACAGATACGCAGTATTTT. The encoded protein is CASRRGGGTDTQYF.

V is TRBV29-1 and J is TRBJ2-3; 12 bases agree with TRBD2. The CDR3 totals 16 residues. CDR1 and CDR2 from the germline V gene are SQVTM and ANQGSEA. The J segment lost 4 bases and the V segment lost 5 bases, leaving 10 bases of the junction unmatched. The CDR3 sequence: CSVFILAGGAPDTQYF. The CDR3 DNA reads TGCAGCGTTTTCATACTAGCGGGGGGAGCCCCAGATACGCAGTATTTT.

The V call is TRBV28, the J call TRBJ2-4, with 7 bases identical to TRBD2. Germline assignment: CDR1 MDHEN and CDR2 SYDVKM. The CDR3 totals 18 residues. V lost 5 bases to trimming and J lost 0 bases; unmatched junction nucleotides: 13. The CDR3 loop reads CASSPSYLAELAKNIQYF. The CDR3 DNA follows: TGTGCCAGCAGTCCCTCTTATCTAGCGGAACTAGCCAAAAACATTCAGTACTTC. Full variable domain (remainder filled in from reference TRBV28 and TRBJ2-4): DVKVTQSSRYLVKRTGEKVFLECVQDMDHENMFWYRQDPGLGLRLIYFSYDVKMKEKGDIPEGYSVSREKKERFSLILESASTNQTSMYLCASSPSYLAELAKNIQYFGAGTRLSVL.

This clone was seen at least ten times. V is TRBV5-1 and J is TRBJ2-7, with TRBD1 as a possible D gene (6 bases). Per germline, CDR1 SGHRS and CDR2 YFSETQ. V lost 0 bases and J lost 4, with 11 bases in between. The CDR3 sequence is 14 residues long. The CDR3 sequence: CASSLVLQGYEQYF. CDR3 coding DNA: TGCGCCAGCAGCTTGGTCCTACAGGGATACGAGCAGTACTTC.